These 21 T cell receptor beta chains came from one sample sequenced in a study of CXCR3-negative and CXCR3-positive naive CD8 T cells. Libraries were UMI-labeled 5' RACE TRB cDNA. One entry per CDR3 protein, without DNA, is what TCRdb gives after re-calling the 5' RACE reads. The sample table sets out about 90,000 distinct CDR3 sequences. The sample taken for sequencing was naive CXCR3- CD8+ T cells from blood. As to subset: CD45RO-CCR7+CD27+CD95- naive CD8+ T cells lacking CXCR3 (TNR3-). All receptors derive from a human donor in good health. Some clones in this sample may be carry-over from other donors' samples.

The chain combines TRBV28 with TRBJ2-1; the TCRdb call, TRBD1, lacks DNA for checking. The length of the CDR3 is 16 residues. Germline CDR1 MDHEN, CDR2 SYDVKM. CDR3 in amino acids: CASSLGYSAPVNEQFF.

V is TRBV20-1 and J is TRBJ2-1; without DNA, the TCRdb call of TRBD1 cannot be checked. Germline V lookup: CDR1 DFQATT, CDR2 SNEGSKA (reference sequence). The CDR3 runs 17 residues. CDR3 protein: CSARDPLAGGSYNEQFF.

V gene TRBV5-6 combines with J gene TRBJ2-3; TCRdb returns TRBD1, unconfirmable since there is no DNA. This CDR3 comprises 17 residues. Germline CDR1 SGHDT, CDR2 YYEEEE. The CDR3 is CASSLPPGTGSSDTQYF. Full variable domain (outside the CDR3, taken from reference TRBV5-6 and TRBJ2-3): DAGVTQSPTHLIKTRGQQVTLRCSPKSGHDTVSWYQQALGQGPQFIFQYYEEEERQRGNFPDRFSGHQFPNYSSELNVNALLLGDSALYLCASSLPPGTGSSDTQYFGPGTRLTVL.

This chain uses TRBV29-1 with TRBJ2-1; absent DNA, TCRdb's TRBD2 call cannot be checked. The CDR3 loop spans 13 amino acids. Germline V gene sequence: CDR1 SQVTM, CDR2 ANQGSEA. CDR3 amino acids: CSVDGGSWGEQFF.

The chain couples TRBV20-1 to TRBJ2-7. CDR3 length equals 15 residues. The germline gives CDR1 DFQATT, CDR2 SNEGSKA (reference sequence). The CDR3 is CSARGLLDSIYEQYF.

CDR3 sequence reads: CSVGGTGLNTEAFF. This chain connects TRBV29-1 to TRBJ1-1; TCRdb lists TRBD1, though no DNA is available to test this call. The CDR3 is 14 residues long. CDR1 is SQVTM and CDR2 is ANQGSEA in the germline V gene.

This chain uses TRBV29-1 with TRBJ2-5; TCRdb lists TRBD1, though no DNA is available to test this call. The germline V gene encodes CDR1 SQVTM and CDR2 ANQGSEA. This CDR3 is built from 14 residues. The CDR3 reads CSATGGPGGETQYF.

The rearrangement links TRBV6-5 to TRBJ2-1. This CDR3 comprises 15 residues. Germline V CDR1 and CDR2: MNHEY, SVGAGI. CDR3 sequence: CASRDFLESYNEQFF.

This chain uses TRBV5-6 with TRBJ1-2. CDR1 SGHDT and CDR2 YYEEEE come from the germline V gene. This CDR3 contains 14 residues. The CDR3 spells CASSLVRANYGYTF.

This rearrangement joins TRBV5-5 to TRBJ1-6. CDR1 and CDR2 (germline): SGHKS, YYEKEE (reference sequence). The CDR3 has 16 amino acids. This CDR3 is CASSLDESSYNSPLHF.

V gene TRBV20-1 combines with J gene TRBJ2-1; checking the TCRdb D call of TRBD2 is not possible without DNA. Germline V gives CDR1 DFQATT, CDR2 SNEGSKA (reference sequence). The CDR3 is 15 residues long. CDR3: CSAMGLAVSYNEQFF.

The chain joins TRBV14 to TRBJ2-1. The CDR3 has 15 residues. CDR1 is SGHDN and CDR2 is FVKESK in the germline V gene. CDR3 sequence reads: CASSRKVGSWSEQFF.

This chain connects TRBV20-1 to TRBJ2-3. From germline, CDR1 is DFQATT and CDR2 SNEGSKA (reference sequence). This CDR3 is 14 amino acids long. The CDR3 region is CSARIPSPTDTQYF.

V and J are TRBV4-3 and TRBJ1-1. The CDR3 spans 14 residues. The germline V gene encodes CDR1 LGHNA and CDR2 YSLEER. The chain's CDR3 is CASSQDRSNTEAFF.

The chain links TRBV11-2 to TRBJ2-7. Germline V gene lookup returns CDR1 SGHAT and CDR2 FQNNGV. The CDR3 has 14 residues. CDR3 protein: CASSPWGGSYEQYF. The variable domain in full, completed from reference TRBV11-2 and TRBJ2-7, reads EAGVAQSPRYKIIEKRQSVAFWCNPISGHATLYWYQQILGQGPKLLIQFQNNGVVDDSQLPKDRFSAERLKGVDSTLKIQPAKLEDSAVYLCASSPWGGSYEQYFGPGTRLTVT.

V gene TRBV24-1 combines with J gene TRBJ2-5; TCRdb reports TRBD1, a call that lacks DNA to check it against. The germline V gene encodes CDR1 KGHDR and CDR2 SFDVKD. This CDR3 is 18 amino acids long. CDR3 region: CATSDRMGRKGDLETQYF.

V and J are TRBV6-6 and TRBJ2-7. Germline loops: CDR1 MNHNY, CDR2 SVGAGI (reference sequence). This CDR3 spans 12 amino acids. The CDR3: CASSSGSYEQYF.

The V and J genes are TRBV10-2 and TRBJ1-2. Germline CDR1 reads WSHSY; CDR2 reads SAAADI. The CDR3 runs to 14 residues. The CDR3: CASSETIGGDGYTF.

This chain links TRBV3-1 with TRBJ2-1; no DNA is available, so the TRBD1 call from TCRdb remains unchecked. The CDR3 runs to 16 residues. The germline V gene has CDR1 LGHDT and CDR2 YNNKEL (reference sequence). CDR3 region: CASSQGGRGLYNEQFF.

The CDR3 region is CASSDTGNYSNQPQHF. J is TRBJ1-5 and V is TRBV6-5; TCRdb's D call, TRBD1, is unchecked because there is no DNA. This CDR3 has 16 amino acids. Germline CDR1 MNHEY, CDR2 SVGAGI.

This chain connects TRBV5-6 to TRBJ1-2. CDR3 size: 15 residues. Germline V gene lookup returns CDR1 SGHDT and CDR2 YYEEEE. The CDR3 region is CASSGVGGAIGGYTF. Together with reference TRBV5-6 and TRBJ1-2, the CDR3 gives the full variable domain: DAGVTQSPTHLIKTRGQQVTLRCSPKSGHDTVSWYQQALGQGPQFIFQYYEEEERQRGNFPDRFSGHQFPNYSSELNVNALLLGDSALYLCASSGVGGAIGGYTFGSGTRLTVV.